This TCR beta chain was documented in a study of OX40 agonist ivuxolimab in advanced cancers. In the study overall: Treatment of patients was with ivuxolimab, an agonistic anti-OX40 (CD134) antibody. Three dose-escalation patients had partial responses: one with hepatocellular carcinoma and two with cutaneous melanoma. Overall study results and limits: The antigen specificity of the peripheral T cells (those that were expanded) was not determined.

Only one count was recorded for this clone. No antigen is known for it. CDR1 GTSNPN and CDR2 SVGIG come from the germline V gene (reference sequence). The CDR3 is 12 residues long. Between the trimmed V and J ends, which lost 2 bases and 10 bases, there was a span of 12 bases. Sequenced by immunoSEQ multiplex PCR; TCRdb stores in-frame clones only, minus some. This table has fewer than 70,000 clones, 89% appearing once. Anyone with autoimmune disease history or systemic immunosuppression was excluded. The chain recombines TRBV30 with TRBJ2-1; D unresolved. The clonotype was recovered from an adult with an advanced solid tumor such as melanoma, head and neck, liver or kidney cancer. The sequencing here drew on CD4+ or CD8+ T cells sorted from blood, taken in a trial of the OX40 agonist ivuxolimab. Here the CDR3 DNA reads TGTGCCTGGAGTTATTTAGCAGGCGAGCAGTTCTTC. Amino acid sequence: CAWSYLAGEQFF.